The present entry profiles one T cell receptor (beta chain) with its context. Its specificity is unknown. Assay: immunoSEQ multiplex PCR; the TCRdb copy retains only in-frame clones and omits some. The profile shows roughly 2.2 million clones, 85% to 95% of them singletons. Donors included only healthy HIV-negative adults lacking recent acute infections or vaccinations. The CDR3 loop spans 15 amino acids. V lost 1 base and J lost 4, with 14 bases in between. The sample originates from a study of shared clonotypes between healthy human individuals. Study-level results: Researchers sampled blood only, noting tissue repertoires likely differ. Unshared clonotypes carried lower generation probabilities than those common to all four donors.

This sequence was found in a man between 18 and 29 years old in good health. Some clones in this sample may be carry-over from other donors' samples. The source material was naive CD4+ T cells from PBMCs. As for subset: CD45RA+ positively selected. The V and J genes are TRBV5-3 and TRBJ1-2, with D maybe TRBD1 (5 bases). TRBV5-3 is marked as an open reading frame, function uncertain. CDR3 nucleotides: TGTGCCAGAAGCTTGTTCGGGACGGAGCCCTATGGCTACACCTTC. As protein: CARSLFGTEPYGYTF.